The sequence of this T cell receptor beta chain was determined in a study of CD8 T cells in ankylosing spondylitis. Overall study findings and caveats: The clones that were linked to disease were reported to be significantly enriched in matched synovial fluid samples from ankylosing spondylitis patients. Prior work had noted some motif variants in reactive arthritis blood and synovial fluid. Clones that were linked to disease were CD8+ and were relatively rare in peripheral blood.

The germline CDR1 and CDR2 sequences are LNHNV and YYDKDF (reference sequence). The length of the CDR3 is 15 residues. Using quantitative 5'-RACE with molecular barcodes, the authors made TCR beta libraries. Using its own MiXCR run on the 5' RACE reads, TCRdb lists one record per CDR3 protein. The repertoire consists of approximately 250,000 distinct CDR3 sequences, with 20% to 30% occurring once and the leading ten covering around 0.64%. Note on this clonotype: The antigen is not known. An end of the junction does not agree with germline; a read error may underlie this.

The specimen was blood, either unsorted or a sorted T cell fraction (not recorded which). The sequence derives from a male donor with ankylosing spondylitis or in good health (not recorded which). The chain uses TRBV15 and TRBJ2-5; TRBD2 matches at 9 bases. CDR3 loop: CATSRDLASGETQYF. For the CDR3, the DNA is TGTGCCACCAGCAGAGATCTTGCTAGCGGGGAGACACAGTACTTC.